These T cell receptor beta chains were read from a single sample in a study of cytomegalovirus exposure and HLA in healthy donors. Repertoires were generated with immunoSEQ multiplex PCR, while TCRdb's copy carries only in-frame clones and drops some. The repertoire has about 120,000 clones, 75% of them found once; the top ten carry just under 3%. The specimen was PBMCs. The receptor set was obtained from a middle-aged woman in good health and CMV-seropositive. The CDR3 runs from the conserved cysteine through the conserved F or W. Fields, in order: J gene, clone size, V gene, CDR3 length, D gene, CDR3 protein, CDR3 DNA. D genes are given only for firm matches. Part of the rows lack a size; the others show once, few, many or a class for expanded clones.

TRBJ1-1	.	TRBV2	15	.	CASSEAGGAGSEAFF	TGTGCCAGCAGTGAAGCTGGGGGAGCGGGCTCTGAAGCTTTCTTT
TRBJ2-1	.	TRBV2	15	TRBD2	CASRELTSGSAEQFF	TGTGCCAGCAGGGAACTGACTAGCGGGAGTGCTGAGCAGTTCTTC
TRBJ2-5	.	TRBV4-1	13	.	CASSQDRGETQYF	TGCGCCAGCAGCCAAGATCGCGGAGAGACCCAGTACTTC
TRBJ1-4	.	TRBV9	17	TRBD1	CASSRPLLGQQNEKLFF	TGTGCCAGCAGCAGACCCCTTCTGGGACAGCAGAATGAAAAACTGTTTTTT
TRBJ1-1	.	TRBV19	16	TRBD1	CASNARGLVPNTEAFF	TGTGCCAGTAATGCGAGGGGGCTAGTTCCAAACACTGAAGCTTTCTTT
TRBJ1-6	.	TRBV14	15	.	CASSRSGTIDSPLHF	TGTGCCAGCAGCCGCTCCGGGACAATCGATTCACCCCTCCACTTT
TRBJ2-5	few	TRBV7-8	12	.	CASRDSQETQYF	TGTGCCAGCAGGGACAGTCAAGAGACCCAGTACTTC
TRBJ1-1	few	TRBV7-3	13	.	CASSQQRNTEAFF	TGTGCCAGCAGCCAGCAGCGTAACACTGAAGCTTTCTTT
TRBJ2-3	.	TRBV6-1	15	.	CASSEDKISTDTQYF	TGTGCCAGCAGTGAAGACAAGATCAGCACAGATACGCAGTATTTT
TRBJ1-2	.	TRBV4-2	14	TRBD1	CASSQWGQGGGYTF	TGTGCCAGCAGCCAATGGGGGCAGGGGGGTGGCTACACCTTC
TRBJ1-3	few	TRBV9	15	.	CASSVLRGEGNTIYF	TGTGCCAGCAGCGTCCTAAGGGGTGAAGGAAACACCATATATTTT
TRBJ1-1	.	TRBV27	17	.	CASSFHPDRGLDTEAFF	TGTGCCAGCAGTTTCCATCCGGACAGAGGGCTAGACACTGAAGCTTTCTTT
TRBJ2-2	.	TRBV9	17	.	CASSVQLDRKNTGELFF	TGTGCCAGCAGCGTACAGTTAGACAGAAAAAACACCGGGGAGCTGTTTTTT
TRBJ1-2	once	TRBV4-3	15	.	CASSQATAVNYGYTF	TGCGCCAGCAGCCAGGCCACTGCGGTGAACTATGGCTACACCTTC
TRBJ1-1	.	TRBV15	15	.	CATSSTAALNTEAFF	TGTGCCACCAGCAGTACGGCGGCCTTGAACACTGAAGCTTTCTTT
TRBJ1-5	once	TRBV28	15	TRBD1	CASSRDRAGNQPQHF	TGTGCCAGCAGTCGGGACAGGGCAGGCAATCAGCCCCAGCATTTT
TRBJ1-1	.	TRBV7-9	12	.	CSSSLSGMTAFF	TGTTCCAGCAGCTTGTCGGGAATGACGGCTTTCTTT
TRBJ1-1	.	TRBV10-2	14	.	CASSQDRLNTEAFF	TGCGCCAGCAGCCAGGACAGATTGAACACTGAAGCTTTCTTT
TRBJ2-5	few	TRBV6-6	15	TRBD1	CASSTTGTGKETQYF	TGTGCCAGCAGTACAACCGGGACAGGCAAAGAGACCCAGTACTTC
TRBJ1-4	.	TRBV19	13	.	CASSGGTHEKLFF	TGTGCCAGTAGTGGAGGGACCCACGAAAAACTGTTTTTT
TRBJ1-2	.	TRBV11-2	13	.	CASSLVSENGYTF	TGTGCCAGCAGCTTAGTTAGTGAGAATGGCTACACCTTC
TRBJ1-1	.	TRBV4-3	15	.	CASSRGEGLRTEAFF	TGCGCCAGCAGCCGAGGGGAGGGGTTGCGCACTGAAGCTTTCTTT
TRBJ2-7	.	TRBV14	13	.	CASSGWGGYEQYF	TGTGCCAGCAGCGGGTGGGGCGGATACGAGCAGTACTTC
TRBJ1-1	.	TRBV28	15	TRBD1	CASSLDRDRGTEAFF	TGTGCCAGCAGCCTGGACCGGGACAGGGGCACTGAAGCTTTCTTT
TRBJ1-5	.	TRBV19	14	TRBD1	CASSPRGRDQPQHF	TGTGCCAGTAGCCCTAGGGGGCGAGATCAGCCCCAGCATTTT
TRBJ1-5	.	TRBV18	13	.	CASSPGRDQPQHF	TGTGCCAGCTCACCGGGGCGCGATCAGCCCCAGCATTTT
TRBJ2-5	.	TRBV29-1	10	TRBD2	CSALGGGQYF	TGCAGCGCCCTTGGGGGGGGCCAGTACTTC
TRBJ1-1	.	TRBV28	15	TRBD1	CASRWLTGGRTEAFF	TGTGCCAGCAGGTGGTTGACAGGGGGCCGCACTGAAGCTTTCTTT
TRBJ1-3	.	TRBV11-2	14	.	CASSFIYSGNTIYF	TGTGCCAGCAGCTTTATCTACTCTGGAAACACCATATATTTT
TRBJ2-1	.	TRBV29-1	13	TRBD2	CSAGGGDDNEQFF	TGCAGCGCCGGCGGGGGGGACGACAATGAGCAGTTCTTC
TRBJ1-4	.	TRBV6-5	15	TRBD1	CASSRQGGLDEKLFF	TGTGCCAGCAGTAGACAGGGGGGCCTCGATGAAAAACTGTTTTTT
TRBJ1-5	.	TRBV2	15	TRBD1	CASSEAQGSSQPQHF	TGTGCCAGCAGTGAAGCACAGGGGAGTTCTCAGCCCCAGCATTTT
TRBJ1-1	.	TRBV29-1	13	TRBD1	CSVAGDSITEAFF	TGCAGCGTCGCCGGGGACAGTATCACTGAAGCTTTCTTT
TRBJ2-2	.	TRBV9	16	.	CASTAPAGQNTGELFF	TGTGCCAGCACCGCTCCGGCAGGACAGAACACCGGGGAGCTGTTTTTT
TRBJ2-2	.	TRBV2	14	.	CASSELTITGELFF	TGTGCCAGCAGTGAATTGACAATTACCGGGGAGCTGTTTTTT
TRBJ1-5	.	TRBV6-5	16	TRBD1	CASSYSATGDNQPQHF	TGTGCCAGCAGTTACTCGGCTACAGGGGACAATCAGCCCCAGCATTTT
TRBJ1-2	once	TRBV6-5	13	.	CASSLGQFYGYTF	TGTGCCAGCAGTCTTGGACAGTTCTATGGCTACACCTTC
TRBJ2-6	.	TRBV12-5	16	TRBD2	CASALSGVGGPNVLTF	TGTGCTAGTGCCCTGAGCGGGGTCGGTGGCCCCAACGTCCTGACTTTC
TRBJ1-1	.	TRBV25-1	14	.	CASSDPQGYTEAFF	TGTGCCAGCAGTGACCCGCAGGGGTACACTGAAGCTTTCTTT
TRBJ2-5	.	TRBV7-2	16	.	CASSFPWGAGQETQYF	TGTGCCAGCAGCTTTCCTTGGGGTGCGGGGCAAGAGACCCAGTACTTC
TRBJ2-5	.	TRBV2	13	.	CASSVQMQETQYF	TGTGCCAGCAGTGTGCAGATGCAAGAGACCCAGTACTTC